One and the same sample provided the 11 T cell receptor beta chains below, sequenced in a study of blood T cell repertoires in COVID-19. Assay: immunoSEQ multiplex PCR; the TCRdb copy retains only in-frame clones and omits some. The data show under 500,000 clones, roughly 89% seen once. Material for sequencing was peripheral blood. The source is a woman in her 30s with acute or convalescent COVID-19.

CDR3 bases: TGTGCCAGCAGCTTTGGAACGACAGGTTACAATGAGCAGTTCTTC. This translates into CASSFGTTGYNEQFF. V is TRBV5-4 and J is TRBJ2-1, with D maybe TRBD1 (6 bases). Germline-derived CDR1 and CDR2 are SGHNT and YYREEE (reference sequence). The V end lost 2 bases, the J end lost 4 bases, and 13 bases lay between the germline ends. The CDR3 is 15 amino acids.

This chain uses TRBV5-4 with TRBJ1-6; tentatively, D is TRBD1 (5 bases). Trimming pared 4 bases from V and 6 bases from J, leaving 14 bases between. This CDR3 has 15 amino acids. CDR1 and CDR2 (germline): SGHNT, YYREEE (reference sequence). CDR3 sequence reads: CASSPIPGINSPLHF. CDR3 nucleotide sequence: TGTGCCAGCAGCCCGATTCCAGGGATTAATTCACCCCTCCACTTT.

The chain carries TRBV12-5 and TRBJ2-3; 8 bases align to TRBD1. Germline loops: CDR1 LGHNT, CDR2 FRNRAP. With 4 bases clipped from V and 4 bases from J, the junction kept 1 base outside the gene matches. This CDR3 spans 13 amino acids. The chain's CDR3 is CASGSTGADTQYF. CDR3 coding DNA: TGTGCTAGTGGTTCGACAGGGGCAGATACGCAGTATTTT.

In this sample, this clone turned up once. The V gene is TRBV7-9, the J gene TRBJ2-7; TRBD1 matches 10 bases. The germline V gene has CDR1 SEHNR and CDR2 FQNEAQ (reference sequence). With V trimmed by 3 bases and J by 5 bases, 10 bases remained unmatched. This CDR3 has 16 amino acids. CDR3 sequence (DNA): TGTGCCAGCAGCTTGCCGGACAGGGGGTTCGTCGACGAGCAGTACTTC. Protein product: CASSLPDRGFVDEQYF.

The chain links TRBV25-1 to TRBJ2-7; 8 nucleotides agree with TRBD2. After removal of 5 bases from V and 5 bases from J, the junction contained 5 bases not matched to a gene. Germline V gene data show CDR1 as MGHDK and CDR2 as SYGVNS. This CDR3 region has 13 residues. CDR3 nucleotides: TGTGCCAGCAGTTGGCGACTAGCGAACGAGCAGTACTTC. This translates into CASSWRLANEQYF.

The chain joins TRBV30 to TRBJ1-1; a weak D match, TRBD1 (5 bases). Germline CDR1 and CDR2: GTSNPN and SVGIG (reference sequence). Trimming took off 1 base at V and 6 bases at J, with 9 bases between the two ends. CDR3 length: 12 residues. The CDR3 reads CAWSAGAPEAFF. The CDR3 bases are TGTGCCTGGAGTGCTGGGGCCCCTGAAGCTTTCTTT.

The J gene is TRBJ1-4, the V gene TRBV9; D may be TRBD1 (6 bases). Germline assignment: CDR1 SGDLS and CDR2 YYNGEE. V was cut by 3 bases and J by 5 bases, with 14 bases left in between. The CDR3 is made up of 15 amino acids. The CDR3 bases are TGTGCCAGCAGCGCAATGGGACACTCAAATGAAAAACTGTTTTTT. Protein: CASSAMGHSNEKLFF.

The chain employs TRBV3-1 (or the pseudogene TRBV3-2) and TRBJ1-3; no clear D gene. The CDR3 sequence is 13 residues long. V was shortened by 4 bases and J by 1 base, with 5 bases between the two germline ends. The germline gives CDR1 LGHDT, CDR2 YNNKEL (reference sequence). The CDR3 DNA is TGTGCCAGCAGCCCTAATTCTGGAAACACCATATATTTT. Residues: CASSPNSGNTIYF.

The CDR3, as DNA: TGTGCCAGCAGCCAAGATCGGTCCAGAGGGCAGGGGGGACCCATGAACACTGAAGCTTTCTTT. Residues: CASSQDRSRGQGGPMNTEAFF. V gene TRBV3-1 (or the pseudogene TRBV3-2) combines with J gene TRBJ1-1, with 7 bases that match TRBD1. Germline V gives CDR1 LGHDT, CDR2 YNNKEL (reference sequence). The CDR3 has 21 amino acids. The V segment lost 0 bases and the J segment 0 bases; nucleotides outside the gene matches: 19.

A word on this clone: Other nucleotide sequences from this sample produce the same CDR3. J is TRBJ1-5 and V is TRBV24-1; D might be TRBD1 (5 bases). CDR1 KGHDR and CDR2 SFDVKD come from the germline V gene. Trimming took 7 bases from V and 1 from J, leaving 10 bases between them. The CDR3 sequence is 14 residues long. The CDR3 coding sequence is TGTGCCACCAGCGGGGGGGGGAGCAATCAGCCCCAGCATTTT. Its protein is CATSGGGSNQPQHF.

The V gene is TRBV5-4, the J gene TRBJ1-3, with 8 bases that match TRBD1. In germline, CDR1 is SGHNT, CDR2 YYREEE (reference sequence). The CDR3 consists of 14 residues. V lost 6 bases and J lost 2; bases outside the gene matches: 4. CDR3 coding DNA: TGTGCCAGCACAAGGACAGGGACTGGAAACACCATATATTTT. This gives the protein CASTRTGTGNTIYF.